This T cell receptor (beta chain) was recorded in a study of blood T cells in healthy people across ages. Broader study findings: The study regarded diversity estimates from one million T cells as underestimates. Bulk PBMC profiling left naive and antigen-experienced comparisons inconclusive.

A remark on this clonotype: Its antigen remains unidentified.

Combining a sample-barcoded 5' primer with a J-beta primer mix, a second PCR ran for roughly 7 to 11 cycles. Each of the cDNA molecules was tagged by a template-switch adaptor with 12 random nucleotides. MiXCR was run by TCRdb on the 5' RACE reads, yielding one entry per CDR3 protein. The table lists roughly 1.9 million distinct CDR3 sequences, about 39% of them singletons. Per-sample yields of isolated PBMCs were at least 6 million. This CDR3 has 15 amino acids. Germline CDR1 and CDR2: SNHLY and FYNNEI. Trimming removed 6 bases at V and 5 bases at J, with 17 bases between. This clonotype originated in a human donor in good health. The chain recombines TRBV2 with TRBJ1-5; the D is unclear. Specimen: blood. The CDR3 is CASSPEGRGYQPQHF. CDR3 nucleotide sequence: TGTGCCAGCAGCCCTGAAGGAAGAGGGTATCAGCCCCAGCATTTT.